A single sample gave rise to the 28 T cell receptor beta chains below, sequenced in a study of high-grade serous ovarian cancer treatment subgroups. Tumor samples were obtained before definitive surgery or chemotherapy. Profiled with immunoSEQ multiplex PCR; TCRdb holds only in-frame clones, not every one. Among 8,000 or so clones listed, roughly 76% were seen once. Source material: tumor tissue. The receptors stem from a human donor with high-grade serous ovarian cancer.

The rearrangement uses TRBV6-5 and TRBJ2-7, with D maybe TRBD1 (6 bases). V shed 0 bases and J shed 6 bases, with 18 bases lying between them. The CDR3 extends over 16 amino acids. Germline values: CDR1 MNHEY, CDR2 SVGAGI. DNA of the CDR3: TGTGCCAGCAGTTACTCTAGTGTCAGGGGATTATTCGAGCAGTACTTC. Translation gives CASSYSSVRGLFEQYF.

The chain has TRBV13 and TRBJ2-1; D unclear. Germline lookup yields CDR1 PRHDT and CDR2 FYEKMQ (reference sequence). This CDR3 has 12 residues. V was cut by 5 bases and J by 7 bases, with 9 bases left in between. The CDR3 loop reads CASSLDLNEQFF. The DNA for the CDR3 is TGTGCCAGCAGCCTCGACCTTAATGAGCAGTTCTTC.

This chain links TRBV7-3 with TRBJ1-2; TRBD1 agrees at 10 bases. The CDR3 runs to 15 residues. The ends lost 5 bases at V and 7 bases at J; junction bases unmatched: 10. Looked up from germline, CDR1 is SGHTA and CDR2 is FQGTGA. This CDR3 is CASSPFGTGEIGYTF. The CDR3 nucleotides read TGTGCCAGCAGCCCTTTCGGGACAGGGGAAATTGGCTACACCTTC.

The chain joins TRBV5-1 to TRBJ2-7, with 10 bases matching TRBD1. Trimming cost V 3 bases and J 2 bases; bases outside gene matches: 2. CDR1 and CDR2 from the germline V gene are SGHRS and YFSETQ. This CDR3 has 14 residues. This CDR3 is CASSWTGGTYEQYF. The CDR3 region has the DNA TGCGCCAGCAGCTGGACAGGGGGGACCTACGAGCAGTACTTC.

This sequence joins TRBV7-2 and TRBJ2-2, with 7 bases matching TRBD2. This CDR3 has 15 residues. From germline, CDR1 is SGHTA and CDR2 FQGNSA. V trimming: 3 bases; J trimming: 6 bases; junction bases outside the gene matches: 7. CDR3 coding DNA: TGTGCCAGCAGCTTCACTAGCGTCCTCTCCGGGGAGCTGTTTTTT. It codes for CASSFTSVLSGELFF.

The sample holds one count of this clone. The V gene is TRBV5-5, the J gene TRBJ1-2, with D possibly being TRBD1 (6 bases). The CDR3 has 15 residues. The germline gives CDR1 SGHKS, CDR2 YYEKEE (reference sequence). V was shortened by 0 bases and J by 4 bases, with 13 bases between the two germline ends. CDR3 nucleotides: TGTGCCAGCAGCTTGGGGGACACCTTGGGCTATGGCTACACCTTC. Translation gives CASSLGDTLGYGYTF.

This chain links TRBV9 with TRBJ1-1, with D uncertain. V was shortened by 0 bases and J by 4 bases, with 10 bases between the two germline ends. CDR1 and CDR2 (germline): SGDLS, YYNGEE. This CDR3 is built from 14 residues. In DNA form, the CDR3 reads TGTGCCAGCAGCGTAGCCGAGGAAAGCACTGAAGCTTTCTTT. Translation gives CASSVAEESTEAFF.

CDR3 nucleotides: TGCGCCAGCAACCCGACAGGGGGCCCCTCCAGTGATGGCTACACCTTC. It encodes CASNPTGGPSSDGYTF. This chain connects TRBV10-2 to TRBJ1-2; TRBD1 matches at 10 bases. Looked up from germline, CDR1 is WSHSY and CDR2 is SAAADI. V shed 7 bases, J shed 6 bases, and the junction held 14 bases outside the gene matches. The CDR3 is 16 residues long.

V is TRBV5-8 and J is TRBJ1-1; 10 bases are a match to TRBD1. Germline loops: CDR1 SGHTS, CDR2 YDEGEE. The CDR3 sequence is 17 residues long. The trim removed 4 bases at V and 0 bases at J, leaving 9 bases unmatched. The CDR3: CASSIWTGGVMNTEAFF. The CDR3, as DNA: TGTGCCAGCAGCATATGGACAGGGGGTGTTATGAACACTGAAGCTTTCTTT.

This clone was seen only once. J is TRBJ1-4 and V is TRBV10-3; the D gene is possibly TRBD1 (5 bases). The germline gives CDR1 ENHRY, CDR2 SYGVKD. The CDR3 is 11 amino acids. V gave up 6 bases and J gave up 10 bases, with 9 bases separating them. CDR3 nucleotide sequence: TGTGCCATCAGCGGCGGGGCAAAACTGTTTTTT. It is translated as CAISGGAKLFF.

The CDR3 nucleotides are TGTGCCAGCAGGTCGGGTTTGAGGTCACCCCTCCACTTT. Residues: CASRSGLRSPLHF. The rearrangement joins TRBV11-2 to TRBJ1-6, with D hard to call. The V end lost 6 bases, the J end lost 10 bases, and 13 bases lay between the germline ends. Germline lookup yields CDR1 SGHAT and CDR2 FQNNGV. The CDR3 spans 13 residues.

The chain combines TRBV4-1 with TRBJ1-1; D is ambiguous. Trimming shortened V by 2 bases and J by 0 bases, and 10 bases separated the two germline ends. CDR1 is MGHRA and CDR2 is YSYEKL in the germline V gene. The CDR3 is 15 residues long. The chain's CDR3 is CASSQNRFMNTEAFF. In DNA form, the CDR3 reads TGCGCCAGCAGCCAAAACAGATTCATGAACACTGAAGCTTTCTTT.

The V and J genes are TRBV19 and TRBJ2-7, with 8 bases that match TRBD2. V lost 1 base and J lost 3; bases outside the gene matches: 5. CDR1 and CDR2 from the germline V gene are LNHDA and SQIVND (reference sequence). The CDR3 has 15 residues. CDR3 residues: CASSIVSGGDYEQYF. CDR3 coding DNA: TGTGCCAGTAGTATAGTGAGCGGGGGAGACTACGAGCAGTACTTC.

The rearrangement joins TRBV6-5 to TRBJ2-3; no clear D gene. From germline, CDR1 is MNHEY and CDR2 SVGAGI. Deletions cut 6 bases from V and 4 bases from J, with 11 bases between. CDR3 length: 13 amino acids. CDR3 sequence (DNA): TGTGCCAGCAGGCGCTTAAGGGCAGATACGCAGTATTTT. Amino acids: CASRRLRADTQYF.

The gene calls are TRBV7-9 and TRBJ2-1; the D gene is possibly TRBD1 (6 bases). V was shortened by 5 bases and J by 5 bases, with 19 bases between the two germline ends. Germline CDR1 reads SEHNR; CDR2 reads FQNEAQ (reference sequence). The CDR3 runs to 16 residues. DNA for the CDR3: TGTGCCAGCAGCCCTGGGACACTCTCCAAGGACAATGAGCAGTTCTTC. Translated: CASSPGTLSKDNEQFF.

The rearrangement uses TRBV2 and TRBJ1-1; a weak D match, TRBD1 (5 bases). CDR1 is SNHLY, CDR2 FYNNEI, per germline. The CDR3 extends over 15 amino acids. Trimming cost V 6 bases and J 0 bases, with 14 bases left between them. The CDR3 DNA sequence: TGTGCCAGCAGCCCAGACAGCCCAATGAACACTGAAGCTTTCTTT. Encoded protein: CASSPDSPMNTEAFF.

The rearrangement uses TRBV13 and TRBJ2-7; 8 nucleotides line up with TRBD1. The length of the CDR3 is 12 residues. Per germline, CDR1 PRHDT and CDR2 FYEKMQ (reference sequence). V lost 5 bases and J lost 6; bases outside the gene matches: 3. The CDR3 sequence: CASSATGAEQYF. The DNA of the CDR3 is TGTGCCAGCAGCGCGACAGGGGCCGAGCAGTACTTC.

The CDR3 reads CASSLGWPRPIPDEQYF. The CDR3 DNA follows: TGTGCCAGCAGCTTGGGATGGCCGCGCCCTATCCCCGACGAGCAGTACTTC. The gene calls are TRBV5-6 and TRBJ2-7; D remains ambiguous. Germline V gene sequence: CDR1 SGHDT, CDR2 YYEEEE. V was shortened by 0 bases and J by 5 bases, with 21 bases between the two germline ends. This CDR3 has 17 amino acids.

The CDR3 sequence is CAWSIGLLDSPLHF. CDR3 in DNA: TGTGCCTGGAGCATAGGGTTACTAGATTCACCCCTCCACTTT. The chain couples TRBV30 to TRBJ1-6; D unresolved. Germline assignment: CDR1 GTSNPN and CDR2 SVGIG (reference sequence). This CDR3 has 14 amino acids. Trimming removed 3 bases at V and 8 bases at J, with 14 bases between.

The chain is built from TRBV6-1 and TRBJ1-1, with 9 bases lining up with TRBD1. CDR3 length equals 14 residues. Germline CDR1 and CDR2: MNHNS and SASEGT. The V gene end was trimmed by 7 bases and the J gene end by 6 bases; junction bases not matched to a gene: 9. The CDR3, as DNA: TGTGCCAGCACACGGGACAGGGCCGCGGCTGAAGCTTTCTTT. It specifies CASTRDRAAAEAFF.

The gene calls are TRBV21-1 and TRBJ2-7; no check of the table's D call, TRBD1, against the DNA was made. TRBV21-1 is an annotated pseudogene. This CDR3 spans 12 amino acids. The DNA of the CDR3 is TGTGCCAGCAACAGGGTCCTACGAGGGCAGTACTTC. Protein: CASNRVLRGQYF.

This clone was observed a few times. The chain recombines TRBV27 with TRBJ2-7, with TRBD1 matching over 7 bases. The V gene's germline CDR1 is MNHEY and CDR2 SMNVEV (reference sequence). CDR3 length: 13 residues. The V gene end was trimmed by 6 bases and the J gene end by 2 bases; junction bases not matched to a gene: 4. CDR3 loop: CASSPTGTYEQYF. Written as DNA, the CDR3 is TGTGCCAGCAGCCCGACAGGGACCTACGAGCAGTACTTC.

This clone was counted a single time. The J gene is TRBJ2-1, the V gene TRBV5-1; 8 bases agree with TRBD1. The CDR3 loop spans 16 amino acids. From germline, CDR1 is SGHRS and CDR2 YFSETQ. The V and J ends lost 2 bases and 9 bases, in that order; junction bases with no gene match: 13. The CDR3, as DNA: TGCGCCAGCAGCTTTCGGACAGGGTCGTGGTCAAGTGAGCAGTTCTTC. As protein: CASSFRTGSWSSEQFF.

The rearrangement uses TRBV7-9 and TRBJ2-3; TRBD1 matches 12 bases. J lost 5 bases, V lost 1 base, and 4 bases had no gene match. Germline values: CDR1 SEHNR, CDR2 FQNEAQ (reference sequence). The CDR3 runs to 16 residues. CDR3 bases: TGTGCCAGCAGCTTAGGGGACAGGGGGCTTCAAGATACGCAGTATTTT. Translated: CASSLGDRGLQDTQYF.

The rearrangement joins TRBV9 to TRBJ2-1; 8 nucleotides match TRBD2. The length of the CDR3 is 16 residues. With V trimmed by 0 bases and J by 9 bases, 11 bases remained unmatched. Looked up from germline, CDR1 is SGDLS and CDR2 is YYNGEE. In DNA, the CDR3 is TGTGCCAGCAGCGTAGTGGCCAGCGGGGGCCTGAGTGAGCAGTTCTTC. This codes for CASSVVASGGLSEQFF.

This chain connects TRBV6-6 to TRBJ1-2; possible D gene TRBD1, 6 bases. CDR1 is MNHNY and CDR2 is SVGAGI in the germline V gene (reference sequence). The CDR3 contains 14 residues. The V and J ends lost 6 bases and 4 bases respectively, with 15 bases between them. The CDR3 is CASSSAGASYGYTF. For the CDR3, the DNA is TGTGCCAGCAGCTCCGCAGGGGCATCCTATGGCTACACCTTC.

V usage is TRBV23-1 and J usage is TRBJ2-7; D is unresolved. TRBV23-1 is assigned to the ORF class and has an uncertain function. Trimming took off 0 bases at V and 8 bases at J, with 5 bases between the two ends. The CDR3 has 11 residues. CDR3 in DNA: TGCGCCAGCAGTCAATCGATACAGCAGTACTTC. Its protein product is CASSQSIQQYF.

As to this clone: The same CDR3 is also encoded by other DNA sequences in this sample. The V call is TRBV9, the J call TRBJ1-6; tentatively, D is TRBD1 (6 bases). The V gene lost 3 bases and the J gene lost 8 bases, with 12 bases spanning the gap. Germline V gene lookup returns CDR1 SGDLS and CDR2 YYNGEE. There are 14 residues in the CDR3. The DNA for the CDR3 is TGTGCCAGCAGCGGTGGGGGCACATATTCACCCCTCCACTTT. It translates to CASSGGGTYSPLHF. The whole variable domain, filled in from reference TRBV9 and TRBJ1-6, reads DSGVTQTPKHLITATGQRVTLRCSPRSGDLSVYWYQQSLDQGLQFLIQYYNGEERAKGNILERFSAQQFPDLHSELNLSSLELGDSALYFCASSGGGTYSPLHFGNGTRLTVT.